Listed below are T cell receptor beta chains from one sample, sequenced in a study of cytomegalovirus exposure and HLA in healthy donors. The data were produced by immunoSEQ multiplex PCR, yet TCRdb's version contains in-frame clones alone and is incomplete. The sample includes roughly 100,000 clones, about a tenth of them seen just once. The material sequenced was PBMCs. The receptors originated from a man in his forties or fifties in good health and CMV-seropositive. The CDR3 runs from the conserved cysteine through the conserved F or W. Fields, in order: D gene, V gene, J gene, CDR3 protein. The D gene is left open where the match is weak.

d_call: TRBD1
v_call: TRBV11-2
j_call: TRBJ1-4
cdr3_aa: CASSRGPRTGEGPNEKLFF

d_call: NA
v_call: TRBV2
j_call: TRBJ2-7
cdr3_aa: CASSGLSYEQYF

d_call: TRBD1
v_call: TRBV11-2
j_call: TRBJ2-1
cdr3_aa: CASSPEYRGSEQFF

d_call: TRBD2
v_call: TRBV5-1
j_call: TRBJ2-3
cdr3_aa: CASSLALAGASTDTQYF

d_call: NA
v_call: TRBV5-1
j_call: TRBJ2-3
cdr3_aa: CASSLSFTSTDTQYF

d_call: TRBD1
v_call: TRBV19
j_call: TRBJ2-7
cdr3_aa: CASSSPGQGSWEQYF

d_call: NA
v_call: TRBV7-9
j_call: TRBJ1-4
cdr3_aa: CASSLVSLATNEKLFF

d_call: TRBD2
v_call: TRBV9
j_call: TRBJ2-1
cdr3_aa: CASSVGLAGFNEQFF

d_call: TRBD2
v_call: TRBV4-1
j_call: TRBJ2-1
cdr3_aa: CASSQDLGAGGVEQFF

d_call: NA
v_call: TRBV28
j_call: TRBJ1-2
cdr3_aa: CASRERGGNYGYTF

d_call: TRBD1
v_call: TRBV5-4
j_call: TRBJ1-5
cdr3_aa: CASSLGQGGNQPQHF

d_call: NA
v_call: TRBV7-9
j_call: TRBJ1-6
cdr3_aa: CASRGDGALHF

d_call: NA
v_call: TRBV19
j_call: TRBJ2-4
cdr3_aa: CASSMRGPNIQYF

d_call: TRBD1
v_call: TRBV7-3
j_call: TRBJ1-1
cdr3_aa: CARGQGMNTEAFF

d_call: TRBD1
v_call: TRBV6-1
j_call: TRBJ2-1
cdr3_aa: CASSDGGRGLKNEQFF

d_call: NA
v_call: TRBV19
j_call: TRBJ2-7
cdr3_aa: CASSAREGGYEQYF

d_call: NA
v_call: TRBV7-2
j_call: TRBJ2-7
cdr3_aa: CASSRTPEEPYEQYF

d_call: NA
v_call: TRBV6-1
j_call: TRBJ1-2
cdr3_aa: CASSEMGGNYGYTF

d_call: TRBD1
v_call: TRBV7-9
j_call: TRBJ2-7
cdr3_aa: CASSLEGQGTTQYF

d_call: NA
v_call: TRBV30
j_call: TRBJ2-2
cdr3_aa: CAWGGASNTGELFF

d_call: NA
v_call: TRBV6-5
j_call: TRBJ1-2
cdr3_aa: CASSLQGLGYTF

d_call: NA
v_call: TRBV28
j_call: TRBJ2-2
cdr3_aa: CASSPVTGELFF

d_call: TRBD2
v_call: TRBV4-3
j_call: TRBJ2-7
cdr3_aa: CASSQAFLAGTEQYF

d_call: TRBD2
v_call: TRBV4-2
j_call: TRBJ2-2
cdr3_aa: CASRPGLAGALTGELFF

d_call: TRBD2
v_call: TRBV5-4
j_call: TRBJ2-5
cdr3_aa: CASSLQPTSGQETQYF

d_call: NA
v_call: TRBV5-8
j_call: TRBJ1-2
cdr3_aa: CASSFGGYANYGYTF

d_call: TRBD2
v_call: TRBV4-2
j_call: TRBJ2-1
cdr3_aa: CASSQSGTTYPNNEQFF

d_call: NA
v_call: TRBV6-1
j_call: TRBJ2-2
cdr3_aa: CASMTGANTGELFF

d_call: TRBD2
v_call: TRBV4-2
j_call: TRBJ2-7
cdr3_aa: CASSQASGTSGSYEQYF